The 27 T cell receptor beta chains presented below share a single source sample, sequenced in a study of blood T cell repertoires in COVID-19. The repertoire was sequenced with immunoSEQ multiplex PCR; TCRdb's copy has only in-frame clones and lacks some. Here the sample spans some 73,000 clones, less than 90% being singletons. Sequencing input: peripheral blood. These receptors all come from a man aged 80 or over with COVID-19, enrolled during active disease.

CDR3 sequence: CASSGGVSSSYNEQFF. The CDR3 coding sequence is TGTGCCAGCAGCGGGGGGGTTTCGAGCTCCTACAATGAGCAGTTCTTC. The V call is TRBV9, the J call TRBJ2-1; perhaps TRBD2 as D (6 bases). Trimming removed 3 bases at V and 0 bases at J, with 13 bases between. CDR1 is SGDLS, CDR2 YYNGEE, per germline. This CDR3 is 16 amino acids long.

This rearrangement joins TRBV10-3 to TRBJ1-1, with D perhaps matching TRBD1 (6 bases). This CDR3 has 13 residues. Germline lookup yields CDR1 ENHRY and CDR2 SYGVKD. Trimming removed 3 bases from V and 7 bases from J, with 12 bases in between. The CDR3 here is CAISETQGSEAFF. The CDR3 coding sequence is TGTGCCATCAGTGAAACACAGGGTAGTGAAGCTTTCTTT.

The J gene is TRBJ1-6, the V gene TRBV28; TRBD1 matches at 9 bases. In germline, CDR1 is MDHEN, CDR2 SYDVKM. The CDR3 is 15 amino acids. Trimming removed 7 bases from V and 7 bases from J; junction bases left unmatched: 8. For the CDR3, the DNA is TGTGCCAGCACCTTAAGGGGACAGGGAAATTCACCCCTCCACTTT. Translation: CASTLRGQGNSPLHF.

The V gene is TRBV5-1, the J gene TRBJ1-2; D is undetermined. V lost 0 bases and J 1 base, leaving 10 bases between the germline ends. This CDR3 is 15 amino acids long. CDR1 and CDR2 from the germline V gene are SGHRS and YFSETQ. The CDR3 sequence: CASSLAAGINYGYTF. The CDR3 DNA reads as TGCGCCAGCAGCTTGGCCGCGGGTATTAACTATGGCTACACCTTC. The variable domain in full, with the rest retrieved from reference TRBV5-1 and TRBJ1-2, is KAGVTQTPRYLIKTRGQQVTLSCSPISGHRSVSWYQQTPGQGLQFLFEYFSETQRNKGNFPGRFSGRQFSNSRSEMNVSTLELGDSALYLCASSLAAGINYGYTFGSGTRLTVV.

The V gene is TRBV5-4, the J gene TRBJ2-2; 7 nucleotides match TRBD1. Germline V gives CDR1 SGHNT, CDR2 YYREEE (reference sequence). The CDR3 length is 14 residues. The junction had 13 bases not matched to a gene; V was cut back by 3 bases and J by 14 bases. CDR3 nucleotide sequence: TGTGCCAGCAGCTCCCGACAGGGCCCCCAGGAACTGTTTTTT. Its translation is CASSSRQGPQELFF.

This clone appeared a few times. The rearrangement links TRBV6-5 to TRBJ1-2; TRBD1 matches 7 bases. The CDR3 contains 13 residues. The V segment lost 6 bases and the J segment 2 bases; nucleotides outside the gene matches: 3. Germline lookup yields CDR1 MNHEY and CDR2 SVGAGI. In nucleotides, the CDR3 is TGTGCCAGCAGCGGGACAGCGAACTATGGCTACACCTTC. This sequence encodes CASSGTANYGYTF.

This chain links TRBV28 with TRBJ2-1; 13 bases agree with TRBD2. The ends lost 7 bases at V and 5 bases at J; junction bases unmatched: 8. This CDR3 spans 16 amino acids. The germline gives CDR1 MDHEN, CDR2 SYDVKM. Here the CDR3 DNA reads TGTGCCAGCACCATCAGGACTAGCGGGGGTAACAATGAGCAGTTCTTC. Its protein product is CASTIRTSGGNNEQFF.

The rearrangement joins TRBV18 to TRBJ2-1; TRBD2 matches 16 bases. V shed 5 bases and J 8 bases; nucleotides not matched to a gene: 9. The CDR3 length is 17 residues. Per germline, CDR1 KGHSH and CDR2 LQKENI. DNA for the CDR3: TGTGCCAGCTCAGCCGGGACTAGCGGGGGGGCCGCAGATGAGCAGTTCTTC. As protein: CASSAGTSGGAADEQFF.

This chain links TRBV19 with TRBJ1-3; D is undetermined. CDR1 and CDR2 (germline): LNHDA, SQIVND (reference sequence). Trimming took 3 bases from V and 3 from J, leaving 12 bases between them. This CDR3 contains 15 residues. The CDR3 nucleotides are TGTGCCAGTAGTATCGGGGAGTTTGGTGGAAACACCATATATTTT. It specifies CASSIGEFGGNTIYF.

The chain uses TRBV27 and TRBJ2-7; TRBD1 agrees at 7 bases. The V gene's germline CDR1 is MNHEY and CDR2 SMNVEV (reference sequence). The CDR3 totals 16 residues. V lost 5 bases and J lost 3; bases outside the gene matches: 13. The DNA for the CDR3 is TGTGCCAGCAGTCGGACCCCGGGACAGCACTACTACGAGCAGTACTTC. It yields the protein CASSRTPGQHYYEQYF.

The chain uses TRBV18 and TRBJ2-1, with 8 nucleotides matching TRBD1. J gave up 7 bases and V 3 bases, and 8 bases lay outside the gene matches. Germline V lookup: CDR1 KGHSH, CDR2 LQKENI. The CDR3 totals 15 residues. CDR3: CASSPTRTGLNEQFF. In DNA, the CDR3 is TGTGCCAGCTCACCCACCAGGACAGGGTTAAATGAGCAGTTCTTC.

The chain couples TRBV18 to TRBJ1-1; D not resolved. V was trimmed by 1 base and J by 0 bases, leaving 12 bases between them. The CDR3 loop spans 16 amino acids. From germline, CDR1 is KGHSH and CDR2 LQKENI. For the CDR3, the DNA is TGTGCCAGCTCACCACTACGGGAGACAATGAACACTGAAGCTTTCTTT. Amino acid sequence: CASSPLRETMNTEAFF.

This sequence joins TRBV6-2 or TRBV6-3 and TRBJ1-4; no firm D call. The V and J ends lost 0 bases and 0 bases respectively, with 5 bases between them. The CDR3 contains 15 residues. Germline CDR1 and CDR2: MNHEY and SVGEGT. The CDR3 sequence is CASSYSRSTNEKLFF. CDR3 coding DNA: TGTGCCAGCAGTTACTCGAGGTCAACTAATGAAAAACTGTTTTTT.

V gene TRBV5-1 combines with J gene TRBJ1-2, with D uncertain. Germline CDR1 and CDR2: SGHRS and YFSETQ. The CDR3 totals 15 residues. With 3 bases removed from V and 7 bases from J, the gap between germline ends came to 19 bases. CDR3 DNA: TGCGCCAGCAGCTACGGCTTGGCAGGCAATGGTGGCTACACCTTC. As protein: CASSYGLAGNGGYTF.

In DNA form, the CDR3 reads TGTGCCAGCAGTGAGGGCAGGGGTGGCAATCAGCCCCAGCATTTT. It codes for CASSEGRGGNQPQHF. The J gene is TRBJ1-5, the V gene TRBV6-1; tentatively, D is TRBD1 (6 bases). Germline-derived CDR1 and CDR2 are MNHNS and SASEGT. The ends were cut back, 3 bases at V and 2 bases at J, with 11 bases in the middle. CDR3 size: 15 residues.

The chain couples TRBV25-1 to TRBJ2-5; D gene uncertain. The V end was cut by 3 bases, the J end by 0 bases, with 17 bases between. The V gene's germline CDR1 is MGHDK and CDR2 SYGVNS. This CDR3 is 17 amino acids long. CDR3 nucleotides: TGTGCCAGCAGTGAGTCCAGTCGAGGAAGGTACCAAGAGACCCAGTACTTC. Amino acids: CASSESSRGRYQETQYF.

The genes are TRBV3-1 (or the pseudogene TRBV3-2) and TRBJ1-1; D not resolved. V lost 9 bases, J lost 1 base, and 12 bases lay in between. CDR1 and CDR2 from the germline V gene are LGHDT and YNNKEL (reference sequence). CDR3 size: 13 residues. CDR3 amino acids: CAREGIRNTEAFF. The CDR3 bases are TGTGCCAGGGAGGGAATCAGGAACACTGAAGCTTTCTTT.

This chain links TRBV11-2 with TRBJ2-7; TRBD1 matches 10 bases. The CDR3 loop spans 16 amino acids. In germline, CDR1 is SGHAT, CDR2 FQNNGV. The V gene end was trimmed by 8 bases and the J gene end by 3 bases; junction bases not matched to a gene: 13. The CDR3 loop is CASAYRPGQGSYEQYF. CDR3 in DNA: TGTGCCAGCGCGTACAGACCGGGACAGGGGAGCTACGAGCAGTACTTC.

The rearrangement uses TRBV25-1 and TRBJ1-2; no definite D call. This CDR3 contains 15 residues. Trimming removed 5 bases at V and 2 bases at J, with 15 bases between. Germline CDR1 reads MGHDK; CDR2 reads SYGVNS. The CDR3 nucleotides read TGTGCCAGCAGTTCCTATACGGCACAGAACTATGGCTACACCTTC. As protein: CASSSYTAQNYGYTF.

V and J are TRBV3-1 (or the pseudogene TRBV3-2) and TRBJ1-1; perhaps TRBD1 as D (5 bases). The CDR3 runs to 14 residues. The V end lost 4 bases, the J end lost 3 bases, and 12 bases lay between the germline ends. CDR1 is LGHDT, CDR2 YNNKEL, per germline (reference sequence). CDR3: CASSRSGVDTEAFF. Here the CDR3 DNA reads TGTGCCAGCAGCCGCTCGGGGGTGGACACTGAAGCTTTCTTT.

This chain joins TRBV29-1 and TRBJ2-2; 12 nucleotides align to TRBD2. The CDR3 loop spans 15 amino acids. With V trimmed by 5 bases and J by 4 bases, 5 bases remained unmatched. Germline lookup yields CDR1 SQVTM and CDR2 ANQGSEA. The CDR3 region has the DNA TGCAGCGTTCTAGCGGGGGGGTCGGGCACCGGGGAGCTGTTTTTT. Amino acid sequence: CSVLAGGSGTGELFF.

In regard to this clone: One end of the junction does not line up with germline, which may come from a read error. The rearrangement links TRBV5-1 to TRBJ2-7, with TRBD2 matching over 8 bases. This CDR3 is 15 amino acids long. The germline V gene encodes CDR1 SGHRS and CDR2 YFSETQ. The CDR3 here is CARSQRPGGAYEQYF. The CDR3, as DNA: TGCGCCCGCAGCCAGCGGCCGGGGGGGGCCTACGAGCAGTACTTC.

The rearrangement joins TRBV2 to TRBJ1-5; D remains unclear. The V gene's germline CDR1 is SNHLY and CDR2 FYNNEI. This CDR3 is built from 13 residues. Trimming cost V 5 bases and J 6 bases, with 11 bases left between them. CDR3 nucleotides: TGTGCCAGCAGTTACGTAAGGAGTCAGCCCCAGCATTTT. This codes for CASSYVRSQPQHF.

The V gene is TRBV15, the J gene TRBJ2-3, with 11 positions matching TRBD2. CDR3 size: 15 residues. In germline, CDR1 is LNHNV, CDR2 YYDKDF (reference sequence). V trimming: 5 bases; J trimming: 3 bases; junction bases outside the gene matches: 4. The CDR3 coding sequence is TGTGCCACCAGCCCGCGACTAGCGGGAACAGATACGCAGTATTTT. It specifies CATSPRLAGTDTQYF.

This clone was counted between two and nine times. The chain has TRBV12-2 and TRBJ1-4; whether TRBD1, the table's D call, matches the DNA was not checked. TRBV12-2 is assigned pseudogene status. The CDR3 is 16 amino acids. CDR3 in amino acids: CASRGPQGTGNEKLFF. The CDR3 DNA follows: TGTGCAAGTCGGGGTCCTCAGGGGACGGGAAATGAAAAACTGTTTTTT.

The chain carries TRBV5-1 and TRBJ2-3; D is perhaps TRBD1 (5 bases). This CDR3 comprises 12 residues. Trimming left V 2 bases short and J 6 bases short, with 7 bases between. Germline V lookup: CDR1 SGHRS, CDR2 YFSETQ. Here the CDR3 reads CASSLGADTQYF. The CDR3 DNA reads TGCGCCAGCAGCTTAGGGGCCGATACGCAGTATTTT.

The chain has TRBV2 and TRBJ2-7; D might be TRBD1 (7 bases). The V gene lost 6 bases and the J gene lost 2 bases, with 14 bases spanning the gap. Germline loops: CDR1 SNHLY, CDR2 FYNNEI. This CDR3 has 14 residues. The CDR3 region has the DNA TGTGCCAGCAGCCCGGACAGGACTACCTACGAGCAGTACTTC. It is translated as CASSPDRTTYEQYF.